A selection of T cell receptor beta chains follows, all from one sample in a study of T cell responses to AZD1222 COVID-19 vaccine. The repertoire was sequenced with immunoSEQ multiplex PCR; TCRdb's copy has only in-frame clones and lacks some. The sample contains about 130,000 clones, roughly 89% of which appear only once. The specimen was peripheral blood, collected 28 days after the second AZD1222 dose. The receptor source for this set is an adult who received the AZD1222 COVID-19 vaccine. The CDR3 runs from the conserved cysteine through the conserved F or W. The D gene is left open where the match is weak. Only some rows state a clone size, as once, few, many or a class for expanded clones.

TGTGCCAGCAGCGTCGCCAGTGGGACGGGCGGGGTCAATGAGCAGTTCTTC CASSVASGTGGVNEQFF - TRBJ2-1 TRBV9 17 -
TGTGCCAGCAGCCTCGGACAGGGAGGGGCCTATGGCTACACCTTC CASSLGQGGAYGYTF - TRBJ1-2 TRBV7-2 15 TRBD1
TGTGCCAGCAGTTACGGGGTAGCGGGCCCTAATCAGCCCCAGCATTTT CASSYGVAGPNQPQHF once TRBJ1-5 TRBV6-6 16 -
TGTGCCTGGAGTTCTAGGGGCTACGAGCAGTACTTC CAWSSRGYEQYF - TRBJ2-7 TRBV30 12 -
TGTGCCAGCGAAAGGGAGACCCAGTACTTC CASERETQYF - TRBJ2-5 TRBV9 10 -
TGTGCCAGCAGCGCACAGGGGGCGCAAGGAGAGACCCAGTACTTC CASSAQGAQGETQYF - TRBJ2-5 TRBV7-9 15 TRBD1
TGTGCCACCTCACAGGGGAACGAGCAGTACTTC CATSQGNEQYF - TRBJ2-7 TRBV19 11 TRBD1
TGCGCCAGCAGCCAAGATCCCCCCCCAACTAATGAAAAACTGTTTTTT CASSQDPPPTNEKLFF - TRBJ1-4 TRBV4-3 16 -
TGTGCCAGCAGCGGAACACTAGCGAACACCGGGGAGCTGTTTTTT CASSGTLANTGELFF few TRBJ2-2 TRBV9 15 -
TGCGCCAGGATCTCCGGGCACCTAGTTACGTATAGCAATCAGCCCCAGCATTTT CARISGHLVTYSNQPQHF - TRBJ1-5 TRBV10-2 18 -
TGTGCCAGCAGCTTTAGACGGGACAGACCCTACGAGCAGTACTTC CASSFRRDRPYEQYF - TRBJ2-7 TRBV5-5 15 TRBD1
TGTGCCAGCAGCACCCCTAGGTCCGGGGAGCTGTTTTTT CASSTPRSGELFF - TRBJ2-2 TRBV7-2 13 -
TGTGCCAGCAGCCAAGATAGATTAGCGGGGGGAACTAATGAGCAGTTCTTC CASSQDRLAGGTNEQFF - TRBJ2-1 TRBV4-2 17 TRBD2
TGTGCCAGCAGTTTTGCCCCTTATGGCTACACCTTC CASSFAPYGYTF - TRBJ1-2 TRBV12-3/TRBV12-4 12 -
TGTGCCAGCTCACCAGGACTAGCGGATGAGCAGTTCTTC CASSPGLADEQFF - TRBJ2-1 TRBV18 13 TRBD2
TGTGCCAGTAAAATTCGGCAGGGAGGCTACGAGCAGTACTTC CASKIRQGGYEQYF - TRBJ2-7 TRBV19 14 -
TGTGCCAGCAGCCCACCCGCCTCTGGACCAAACACAGATACGCAGTATTTT CASSPPASGPNTDTQYF - TRBJ2-3 TRBV4-2 17 -
TGTGCCAGTAGTATCCCAGGGGCCTATGGCTACACCTTC CASSIPGAYGYTF - TRBJ1-2 TRBV19 13 -
TGTGCCAGCAGCTTAGACCCAAATAGCAATCAGCCCCAGCATTTT CASSLDPNSNQPQHF - TRBJ1-5 TRBV7-2 15 -
TGCGCCAGCAGCAGGGAAGGAACTAATGAAAAACTGTTTTTT CASSREGTNEKLFF - TRBJ1-4 TRBV5-1 14 -
TGTGCCAGCAGCCGGAGTGTCGGGAGCCAGAGCTCCTACGAGCAGTACTTC CASSRSVGSQSSYEQYF - TRBJ2-7 TRBV21-1 17 -
TGTGCCAGCAGGTTAGACGGGAAAAACATTCAGTACTTC CASRLDGKNIQYF once TRBJ2-4 TRBV7-9 13 -
TGTGCCAGCAGCGGACTACTAGAGTCTATGGAAGAGACCCAGTACTTC CASSGLLESMEETQYF - TRBJ2-5 TRBV11-2 16 -
TGTGCCAGCAGCTCACAGGACGGAGGAAACACCATATATTTT CASSSQDGGNTIYF - TRBJ1-3 TRBV7-2 14 -
TGTGCCAGCAGTAGGGGTGGAGGCGGGAACATTCAGTACTTC CASSRGGGGNIQYF few TRBJ2-4 TRBV25-1 14 -
TGTGCCAGCAGCCGAGACAGGGGCACTGAAGCTTTCTTT CASSRDRGTEAFF - TRBJ1-1 TRBV4-2 13 TRBD1
TGTGCCAGTAGTATAACAGGGCTGGGCACTGAAGCTTTCTTT CASSITGLGTEAFF - TRBJ1-1 TRBV19 14 -
TGTGCCAGCTCATCGGGACTAGCGGGCTTAAGTGAGCAGTTCTTC CASSSGLAGLSEQFF - TRBJ2-1 TRBV18 15 TRBD2
TGTGCCAGCAGCCGCCGGGACAGTGAAGAGACCCAGTACTTC CASSRRDSEETQYF - TRBJ2-5 TRBV6-5 14 TRBD1
TGTGCCAGCAGCCCCAGGGGCCTAAGAAGGGGCTACACCTTC CASSPRGLRRGYTF - TRBJ1-2 TRBV14 14 -
TGTGCCAGCAGCTCCTGGACAACGAGCTCCTACGAGCAGTACTTC CASSSWTTSSYEQYF - TRBJ2-7 TRBV11-2 15 -
TGCAGCACAGGGAGGGACACTGAAGCTTTCTTT CSTGRDTEAFF - TRBJ1-1 TRBV29-1 11 -
TGTGCCAGCAGCCAAGGGGCCGAGGGCCTAAGGCAGTACTTC CASSQGAEGLRQYF - TRBJ2-7 TRBV3-1/TRBV3-2 14 -
TGTGCCAGCAGTGACGAAGGGGGGGGCCCAGATACGCAGTATTTT CASSDEGGGPDTQYF - TRBJ2-3 TRBV6-4 15 -
TGTGCCAGCAGTTTCAGGACTTGGGAGACCCAGTACTTC CASSFRTWETQYF - TRBJ2-5 TRBV27 13 -
TGCGCCAGCAGCGCTAGCGGGGTCTGGGATGAGCAGTTCTTC CASSASGVWDEQFF - TRBJ2-1 TRBV5-1 14 TRBD2
TGTGCCAGCAGTTTTGTTAATTCACCCCTCCACTTT CASSFVNSPLHF - TRBJ1-6 TRBV27 12 -
TGTGCCAGCAGTCCCCCGGGACAGGGGTCCTACGAGCAGTACTTC CASSPPGQGSYEQYF - TRBJ2-7 TRBV27 15 TRBD1
TGTGCCAGCAGCTTAGCCCGGGGAGGGGAGGGCGGCTACACCTTC CASSLARGGEGGYTF - TRBJ1-2 TRBV7-8 15 -
TGTGCCAGCAGCTTAGGGGCTTACAATAACTATGGCTACACCTTC CASSLGAYNNYGYTF - TRBJ1-2 TRBV7-9 15 -
TGTGCCAGCAGTCCGGACAGTAGCTATGGCTACACCTTC CASSPDSSYGYTF - TRBJ1-2 TRBV27 13 -
TGTGCCACCTCAGAGTTAGAGGGGAATCAGCCCCAGCATTTT CATSELEGNQPQHF - TRBJ1-5 TRBV19 14 -
TGTGCCTGGACATTCCTCCGGGGCGGCTACACCTTC CAWTFLRGGYTF - TRBJ1-2 TRBV30 12 -
TGTGCCAGCAGGTCCAACACCGGGGAGCTGTTTTTT CASRSNTGELFF few TRBJ2-2 TRBV7-3 12 -
TGTGCCAGCAGCCAAGGACTTACCAATAATGAAAAACTGTTTTTT CASSQGLTNNEKLFF few TRBJ1-4 TRBV4-2 15 -
TGTGCCAGCAGCCAAGCAGGGGGCCGCGATGCAGCTTTCTTT CASSQAGGRDAAFF many TRBJ1-1 TRBV4-2 14 TRBD1
TGTGCCAGCTCACCCGCCGGACTAGCGGGGGGGAGCGAGCAGTACTTC CASSPAGLAGGSEQYF - TRBJ2-7 TRBV18 16 TRBD2
TGTGCCAGCTCACCGGGACCGGCGAACACTGAAGCTTTCTTT CASSPGPANTEAFF - TRBJ1-1 TRBV18 14 -
TGTGCCAGCACTCGGGCGGGTACCTACAATGAGCAGTTCTTC CASTRAGTYNEQFF - TRBJ2-1 TRBV6-6 14 -